The 3 T cell receptor beta chains reported below all come from one sample, sequenced in a study of cytomegalovirus exposure and HLA in healthy donors. PCR primers comprised 60 Vbeta and 13 Jbeta primers. Using immunoSEQ multiplex PCR, the repertoire was profiled, and TCRdb retains in-frame clones only, with some absent. The repertoire holds 130,000 or so clones, with roughly 9% as singletons. The sample comprised PBMCs. The receptors stem from a woman between 35 and 50 years old in good health and CMV-seropositive.

This clone has just a few counts. The chain carries TRBV30 and TRBJ1-2; 8 nucleotides align to TRBD1. The CDR3 is made up of 12 amino acids. CDR1 GTSNPN and CDR2 SVGIG come from the germline V gene (reference sequence). Losses at the gene ends were 2 bases for V and 12 bases for J; bases not matched to a gene: 8. The CDR3 is CAWSSDRGLHTF. The DNA of the CDR3 is TGTGCCTGGAGTTCAGACAGGGGATTACACACCTTC. The full variable domain, rest sourced from reference TRBV30 and TRBJ1-2, is SQTIHQWPATLVQPVGSPLSLECTVEGTSNPNLYWYRQAAGRGLQLLFYSVGIGQISSEVPQNLSASRPQDRQFILSSKKLLLSDSGFYLCAWSSDRGLHTFGSGTRLTVV.

The chain links TRBV2 to TRBJ2-1; TRBD1 is a possible D gene (6 bases). Per germline, CDR1 SNHLY and CDR2 FYNNEI. V lost 3 bases and J 4 bases, leaving 7 bases between the germline ends. This CDR3 region has 13 residues. Here the CDR3 reads CASSDRGYNEQFF. The CDR3 nucleotides read TGTGCCAGCAGTGACAGGGGATACAATGAGCAGTTCTTC.

There are a few counts of this clone. The chain is built from TRBV6-1 and TRBJ2-7, with 7 nucleotides matching TRBD1. V lost 2 bases and J lost 7; bases outside the gene matches: 11. Germline V gene data show CDR1 as MNHNS and CDR2 as SASEGT. This CDR3 is 15 amino acids long. In DNA, the CDR3 is TGTGCCAGCAGTGAACGTATCCGACAGGGTGGGGAGCAGTACTTC. It codes for CASSERIRQGGEQYF.